The following is a T cell receptor (beta chain) sequence with its context. Its antigen is unknown. The method was immunoSEQ multiplex PCR; TCRdb's version includes in-frame clones alone and lacks a portion of them. The sample records roughly 49,000 clones, approximately 80% being singletons. This entry is derived from a study of OX40 agonist ivuxolimab in advanced cancers. As for the study in general: Head and neck, renal cell, melanoma or hepatocellular carcinoma were the cancers that dose-escalation patients had. Regarding the study as a whole: Antigen specificity was not determined for the expanded peripheral T cells.

The CDR3 is made up of 14 amino acids. V lost 0 bases and J 7 bases, leaving 13 bases between the germline ends. CDR1 and CDR2 (germline): MNHEY, SVGAGI. Sequences were derived from CD4+ or CD8+ T cells sorted from blood, sampled in a trial of the OX40 agonist ivuxolimab. The receptor was derived from an adult with an advanced solid tumor such as melanoma, head and neck, liver or kidney cancer. The chain couples TRBV6-5 to TRBJ2-7; D might be TRBD1 or TRBD2, each matching 5 bases. The CDR3 region is CASSYSKSGQEQYF. Written as DNA, the CDR3 is TGTGCCAGCAGTTACTCGAAATCGGGGCAGGAGCAGTACTTC.